This T cell receptor (beta chain) was identified during a study of cytomegalovirus exposure and HLA in healthy donors. Germline V gene sequence: CDR1 MNHNY, CDR2 SVGAGI (reference sequence). The CDR3 sequence is 14 residues long. V was trimmed by 2 bases and J by 1 base, leaving 8 bases between them. With 60 Vbeta and 13 Jbeta primers, the PCR was carried out. The method was immunoSEQ multiplex PCR; TCRdb's version includes in-frame clones alone and lacks a portion of them. The sample lists approximately 69,000 clones, roughly 74% occurring once. This clone was counted between two and nine times. The antigen is undetermined. Study findings and constraints: Previously analyzed data showed that most TCR beta V segments were productive at a frequency of about 87% or about 30%. CMV serostatus was the sole immune exposure information available.

The receptor was isolated from a woman aged 25-40 years in good health and CMV-seropositive. The sample taken for sequencing was PBMCs. This chain uses TRBV6-6 with TRBJ1-1; maybe TRBD1 (5 bases). CDR3 coding DNA: TGTGCCAGCAGTTACACAGGAAGGAACACTGAAGCTTTCTTT. Translating gives CASSYTGRNTEAFF.